This record looks at one T cell receptor (beta chain) sequence and its context. Antigen: not known. Sequenced by immunoSEQ multiplex PCR; TCRdb stores in-frame clones only, minus some. The sample records about 82,000 clones, approximately 90% being singletons. The data were taken from a study of siplizumab effects on memory and regulatory T cells. The CDR3 has 14 amino acids. Germline lookup yields CDR1 SGHTA and CDR2 FQGNSA. The V end was cut by 5 bases, the J end by 0 bases, with 8 bases between. Study observations and caveats: Roughly 80-95% of proliferating CD4+ or CD8+ clones defied assignment to a naive or memory phenotype. Researchers did not confirm the suppressive function of proliferating Tregs from siplizumab cultures.

The clonotype comes from a human donor in good health. Sequenced input: Tregs sorted from blood. V gene TRBV7-2 combines with J gene TRBJ1-3; D gene unclear. The CDR3 spells CASSVGISGNTIYF. CDR3 DNA sequence: TGTGCCAGCAGCGTCGGGATCTCTGGAAACACCATATATTTT.